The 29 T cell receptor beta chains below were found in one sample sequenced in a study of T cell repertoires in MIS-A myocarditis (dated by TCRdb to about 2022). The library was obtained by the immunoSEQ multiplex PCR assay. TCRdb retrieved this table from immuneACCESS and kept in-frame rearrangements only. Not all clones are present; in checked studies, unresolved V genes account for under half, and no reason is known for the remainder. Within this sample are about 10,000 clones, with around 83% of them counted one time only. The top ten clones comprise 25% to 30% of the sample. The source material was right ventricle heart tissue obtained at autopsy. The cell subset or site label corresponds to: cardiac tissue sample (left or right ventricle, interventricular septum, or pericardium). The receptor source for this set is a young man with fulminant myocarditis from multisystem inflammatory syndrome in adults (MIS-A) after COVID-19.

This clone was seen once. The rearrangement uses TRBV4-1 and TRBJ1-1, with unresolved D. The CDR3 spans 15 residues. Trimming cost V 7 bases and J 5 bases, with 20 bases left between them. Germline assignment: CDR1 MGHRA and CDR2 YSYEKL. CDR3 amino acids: CASKGGGMEGTEAFF. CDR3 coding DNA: TGCGCCAGCAAGGGCGGAGGGATGGAAGGGACTGAAGCTTTCTTT.

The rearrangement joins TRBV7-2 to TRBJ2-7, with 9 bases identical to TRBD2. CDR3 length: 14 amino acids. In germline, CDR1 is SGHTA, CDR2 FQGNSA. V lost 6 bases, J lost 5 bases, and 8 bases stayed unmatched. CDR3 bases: TGTGCCAGCAGAATCGGCGGGGGGGCCGACGAGCAGTACTTC. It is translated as CASRIGGGADEQYF.

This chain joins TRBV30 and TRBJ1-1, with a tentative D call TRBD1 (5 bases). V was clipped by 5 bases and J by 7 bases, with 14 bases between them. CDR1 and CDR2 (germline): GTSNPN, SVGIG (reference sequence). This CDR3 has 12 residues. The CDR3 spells CAWSQGGGEAFF. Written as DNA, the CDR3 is TGTGCCTGGTCGCAGGGAGGTGGTGAAGCTTTCTTT.

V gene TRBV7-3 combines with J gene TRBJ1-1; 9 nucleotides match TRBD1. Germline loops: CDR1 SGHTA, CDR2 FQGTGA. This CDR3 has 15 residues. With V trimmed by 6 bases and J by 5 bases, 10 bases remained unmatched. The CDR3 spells CASRLTGTGYTEAFF. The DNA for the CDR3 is TGTGCCAGCAGATTGACCGGGACAGGGTATACTGAAGCTTTCTTT.

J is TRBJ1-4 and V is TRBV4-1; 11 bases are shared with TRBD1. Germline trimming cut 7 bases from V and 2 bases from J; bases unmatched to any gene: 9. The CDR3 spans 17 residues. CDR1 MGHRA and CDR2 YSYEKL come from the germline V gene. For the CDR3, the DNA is TGCGCCAGCACCTGGGGGGGGACAGGGGGGACTAATGAAAAACTGTTTTTT. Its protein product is CASTWGGTGGTNEKLFF.

CDR3 DNA sequence: TGTGCCAGCAGTAAGAGGGCGAGGGGCAATGAGCAGTTCTTC. It yields the protein CASSKRARGNEQFF. The V and J genes are TRBV28 and TRBJ2-1; the D gene could be TRBD1 or TRBD2 (5 bases each). The germline gives CDR1 MDHEN, CDR2 SYDVKM. This CDR3 is built from 14 residues. V was shortened by 5 bases and J by 6 bases, with 14 bases between the two germline ends.

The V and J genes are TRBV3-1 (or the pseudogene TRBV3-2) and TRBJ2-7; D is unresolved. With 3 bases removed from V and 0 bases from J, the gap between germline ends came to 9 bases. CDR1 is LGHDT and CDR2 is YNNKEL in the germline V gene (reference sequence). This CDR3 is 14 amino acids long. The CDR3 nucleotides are TGTGCCAGCAGCCAGGGTCTCAGCTCCTACGAGCAGTACTTC. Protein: CASSQGLSSYEQYF.

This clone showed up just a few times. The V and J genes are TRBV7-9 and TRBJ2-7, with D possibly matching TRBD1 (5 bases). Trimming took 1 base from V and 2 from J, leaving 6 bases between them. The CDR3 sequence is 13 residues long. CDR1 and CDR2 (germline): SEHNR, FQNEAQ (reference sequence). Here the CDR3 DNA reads TGTGCCAGCAGCTTAGGGACAACCTACGAGCAGTACTTC. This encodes CASSLGTTYEQYF.

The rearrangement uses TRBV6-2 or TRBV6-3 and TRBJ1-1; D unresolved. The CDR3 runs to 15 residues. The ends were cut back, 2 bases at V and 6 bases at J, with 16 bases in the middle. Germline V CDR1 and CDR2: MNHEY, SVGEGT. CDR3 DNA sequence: TGTGCCAGCAGTTACGGAGATCGGGAAAGCGCTGAAGCTTTCTTT. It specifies CASSYGDRESAEAFF.

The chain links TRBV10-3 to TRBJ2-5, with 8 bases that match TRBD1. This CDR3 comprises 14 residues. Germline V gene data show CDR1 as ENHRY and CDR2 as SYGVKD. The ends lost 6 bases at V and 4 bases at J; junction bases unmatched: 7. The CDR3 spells CAIRPGQGGETQYF. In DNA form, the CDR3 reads TGTGCCATCAGGCCCGGACAGGGTGGAGAGACCCAGTACTTC.

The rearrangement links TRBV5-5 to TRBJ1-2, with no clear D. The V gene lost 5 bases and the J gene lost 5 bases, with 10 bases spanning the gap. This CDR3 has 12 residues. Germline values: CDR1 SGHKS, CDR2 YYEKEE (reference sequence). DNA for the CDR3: TGTGCCAGCAGAAATGAATTGTATGGCTACACCTTC. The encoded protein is CASRNELYGYTF.

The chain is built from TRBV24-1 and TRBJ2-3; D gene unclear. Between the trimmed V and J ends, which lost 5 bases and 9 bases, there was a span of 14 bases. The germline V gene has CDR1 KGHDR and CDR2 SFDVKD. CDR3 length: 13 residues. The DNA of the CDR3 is TGTGCCACCAGTGCCGATCCCTCCTGGACGCAGTATTTT. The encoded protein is CATSADPSWTQYF.

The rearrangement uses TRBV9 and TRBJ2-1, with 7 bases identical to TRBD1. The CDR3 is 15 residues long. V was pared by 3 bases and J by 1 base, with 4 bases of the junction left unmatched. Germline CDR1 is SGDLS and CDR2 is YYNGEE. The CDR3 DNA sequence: TGTGCCAGCAGCGCCGGGACAGATTCCTACAATGAGCAGTTCTTC. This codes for CASSAGTDSYNEQFF.

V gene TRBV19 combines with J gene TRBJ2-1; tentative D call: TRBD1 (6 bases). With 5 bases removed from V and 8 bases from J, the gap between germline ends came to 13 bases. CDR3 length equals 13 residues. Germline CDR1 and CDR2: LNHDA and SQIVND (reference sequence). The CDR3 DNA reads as TGTGCCAGTAGTTACAGGGTATCCGATGAGCAGTTCTTC. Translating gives CASSYRVSDEQFF.

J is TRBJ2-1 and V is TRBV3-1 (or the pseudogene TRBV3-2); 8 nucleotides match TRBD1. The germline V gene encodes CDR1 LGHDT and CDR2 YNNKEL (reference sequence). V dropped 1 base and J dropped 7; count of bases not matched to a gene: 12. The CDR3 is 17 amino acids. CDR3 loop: CASSQVWFGTGGNEQFF. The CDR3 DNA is TGTGCCAGCAGCCAAGTTTGGTTCGGGACAGGAGGGAATGAGCAGTTCTTC.

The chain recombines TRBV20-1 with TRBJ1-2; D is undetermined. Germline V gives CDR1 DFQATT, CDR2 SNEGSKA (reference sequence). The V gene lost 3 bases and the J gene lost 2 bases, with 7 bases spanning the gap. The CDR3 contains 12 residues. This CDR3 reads CSASVGNYGYTF. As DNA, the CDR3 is TGCAGTGCTAGTGTCGGGAACTATGGCTACACCTTC.

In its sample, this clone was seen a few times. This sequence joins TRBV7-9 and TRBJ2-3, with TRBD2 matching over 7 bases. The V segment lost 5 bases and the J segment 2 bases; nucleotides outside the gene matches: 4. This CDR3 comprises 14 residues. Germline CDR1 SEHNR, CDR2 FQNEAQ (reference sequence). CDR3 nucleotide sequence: TGTGCCAGCAGCCCTAGCGGAAACACAGATACGCAGTATTTT. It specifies CASSPSGNTDTQYF. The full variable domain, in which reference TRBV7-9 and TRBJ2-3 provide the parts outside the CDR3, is DTGVSQNPRHKITKRGQNVTFRCDPISEHNRLYWYRQTLGQGPEFLTYFQNEAQLEKSRLLSDRFSAERPKGSFSTLEIQRTEQGDSAMYLCASSPSGNTDTQYFGPGTRLTVL.

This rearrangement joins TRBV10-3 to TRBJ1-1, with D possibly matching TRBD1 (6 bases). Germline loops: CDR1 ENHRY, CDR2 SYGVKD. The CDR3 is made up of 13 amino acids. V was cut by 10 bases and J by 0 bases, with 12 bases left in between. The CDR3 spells CATKQGVNTEAFF. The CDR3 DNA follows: TGTGCCACTAAACAGGGAGTGAACACTGAAGCTTTCTTT.

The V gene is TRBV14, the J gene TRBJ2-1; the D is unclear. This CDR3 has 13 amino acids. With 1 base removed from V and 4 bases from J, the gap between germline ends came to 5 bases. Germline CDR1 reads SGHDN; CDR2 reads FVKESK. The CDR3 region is CASSQGPYNEQFF. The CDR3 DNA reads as TGTGCCAGCAGCCAAGGGCCTTACAATGAGCAGTTCTTC.

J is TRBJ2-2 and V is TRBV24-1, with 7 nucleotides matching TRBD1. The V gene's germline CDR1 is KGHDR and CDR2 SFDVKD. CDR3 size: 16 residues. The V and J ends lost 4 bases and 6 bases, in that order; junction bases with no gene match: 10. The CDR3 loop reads CATSDSTGLVAGELFF. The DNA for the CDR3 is TGTGCCACCAGTGACTCGACAGGGTTAGTCGCCGGGGAGCTGTTTTTT.

The DNA of the CDR3 is TGTGCCTCCGGGACTAGCGGGGGGGCGGATACGCAGTATTTT. Translation gives CASGTSGGADTQYF. This chain uses TRBV30 with TRBJ2-3; 16 positions agree with TRBD2. This CDR3 is built from 14 residues. From germline, CDR1 is GTSNPN and CDR2 SVGIG (reference sequence). Trimming removed 7 bases from V and 6 bases from J; junction bases left unmatched: 4. The variable domain in full, completed from reference TRBV30 and TRBJ2-3, reads SQTIHQWPATLVQPVGSPLSLECTVEGTSNPNLYWYRQAAGRGLQLLFYSVGIGQISSEVPQNLSASRPQDRQFILSSKKLLLSDSGFYLCASGTSGGADTQYFGPGTRLTVL.

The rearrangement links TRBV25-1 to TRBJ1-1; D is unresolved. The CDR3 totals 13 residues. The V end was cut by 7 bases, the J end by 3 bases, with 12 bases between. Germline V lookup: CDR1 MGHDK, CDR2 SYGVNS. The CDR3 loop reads CASKDGGHTEAFF. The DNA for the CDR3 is TGTGCCAGCAAAGATGGCGGTCACACTGAAGCTTTCTTT.

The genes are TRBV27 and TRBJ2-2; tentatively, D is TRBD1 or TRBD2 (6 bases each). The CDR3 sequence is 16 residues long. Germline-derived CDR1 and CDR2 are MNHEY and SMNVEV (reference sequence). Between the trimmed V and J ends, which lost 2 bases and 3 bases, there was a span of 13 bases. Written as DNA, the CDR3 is TGTGCCAGCAGTTTACGTGGGGGGACATACACCGGGGAGCTGTTTTTT. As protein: CASSLRGGTYTGELFF.

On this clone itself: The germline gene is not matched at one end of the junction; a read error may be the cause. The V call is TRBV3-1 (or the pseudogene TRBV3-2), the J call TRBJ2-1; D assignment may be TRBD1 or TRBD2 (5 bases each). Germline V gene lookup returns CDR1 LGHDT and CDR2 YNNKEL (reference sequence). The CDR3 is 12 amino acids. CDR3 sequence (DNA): TGTGCCAGCAGCCAAAGGGAAGGGACCCCTGTCTTC. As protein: CASSQREGTPVF.

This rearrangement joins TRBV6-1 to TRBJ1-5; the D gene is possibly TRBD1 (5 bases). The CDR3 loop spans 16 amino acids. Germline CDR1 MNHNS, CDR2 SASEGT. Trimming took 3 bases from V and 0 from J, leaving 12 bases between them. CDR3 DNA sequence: TGTGCCAGCAGTGAGGGGGAGCCCCATAGCAATCAGCCCCAGCATTTT. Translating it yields CASSEGEPHSNQPQHF.

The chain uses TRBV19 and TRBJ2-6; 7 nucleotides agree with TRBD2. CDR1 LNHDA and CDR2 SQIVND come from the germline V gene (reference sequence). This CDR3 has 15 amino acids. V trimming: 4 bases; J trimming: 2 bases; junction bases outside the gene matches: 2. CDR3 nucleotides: TGTGCCAGTAGTACCGGACTAGCTGGGGCCAACGTCCTGACTTTC. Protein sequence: CASSTGLAGANVLTF.

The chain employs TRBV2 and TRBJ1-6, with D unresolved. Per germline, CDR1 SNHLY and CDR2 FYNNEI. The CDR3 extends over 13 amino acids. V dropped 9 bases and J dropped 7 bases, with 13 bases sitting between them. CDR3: CASLGVKNSPLHF. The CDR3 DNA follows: TGTGCCAGTCTGGGCGTGAAAAATTCACCCCTCCACTTT.

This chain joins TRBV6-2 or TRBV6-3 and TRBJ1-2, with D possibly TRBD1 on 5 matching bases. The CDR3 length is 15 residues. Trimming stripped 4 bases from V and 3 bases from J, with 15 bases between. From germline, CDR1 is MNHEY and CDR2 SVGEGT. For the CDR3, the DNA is TGTGCCAGCAGTTTCAACGCGGACACTTACTATGGCTACACCTTC. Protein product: CASSFNADTYYGYTF.

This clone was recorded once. The CDR3 here is CASSSSSGVGETQYF. The CDR3 nucleotides are TGTGCCAGCAGTTCGTCTAGCGGGGTGGGGGAGACCCAGTACTTC. The rearrangement links TRBV27 to TRBJ2-5, with TRBD2 matching 9 bases. Germline loops: CDR1 MNHEY, CDR2 SMNVEV (reference sequence). The CDR3 has 15 amino acids. With 4 bases clipped from V and 5 bases from J, the junction kept 8 bases outside the gene matches.